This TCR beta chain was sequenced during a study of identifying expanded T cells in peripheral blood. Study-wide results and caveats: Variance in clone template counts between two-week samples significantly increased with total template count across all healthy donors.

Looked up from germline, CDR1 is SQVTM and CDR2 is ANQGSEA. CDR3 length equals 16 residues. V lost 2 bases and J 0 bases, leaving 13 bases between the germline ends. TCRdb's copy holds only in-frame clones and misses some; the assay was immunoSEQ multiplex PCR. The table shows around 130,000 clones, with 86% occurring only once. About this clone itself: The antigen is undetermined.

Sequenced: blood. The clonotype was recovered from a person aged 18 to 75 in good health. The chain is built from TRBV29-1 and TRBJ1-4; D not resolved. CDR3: CSVESPVASTNEKLFF. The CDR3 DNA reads TGCAGCGTTGAAAGCCCTGTGGCGTCAACTAATGAAAAACTGTTTTTT.